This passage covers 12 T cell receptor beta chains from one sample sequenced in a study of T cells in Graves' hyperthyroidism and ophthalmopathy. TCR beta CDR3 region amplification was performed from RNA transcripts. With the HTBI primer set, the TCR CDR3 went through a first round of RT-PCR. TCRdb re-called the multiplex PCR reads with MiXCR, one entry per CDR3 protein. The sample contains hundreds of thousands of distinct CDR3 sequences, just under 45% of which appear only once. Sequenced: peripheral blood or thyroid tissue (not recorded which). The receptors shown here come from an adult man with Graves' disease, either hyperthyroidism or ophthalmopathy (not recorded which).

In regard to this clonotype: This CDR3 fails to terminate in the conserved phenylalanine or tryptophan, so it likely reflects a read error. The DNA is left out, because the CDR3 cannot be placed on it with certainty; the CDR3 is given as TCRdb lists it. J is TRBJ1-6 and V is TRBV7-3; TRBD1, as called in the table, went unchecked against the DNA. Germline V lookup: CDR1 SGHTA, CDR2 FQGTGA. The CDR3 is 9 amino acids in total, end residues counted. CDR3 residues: CASSLDRLY.

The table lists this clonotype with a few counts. The CDR3 spells CASSWDRGRQETQYF. CDR3 DNA sequence: TGTGCCAGCAGTTGGGACAGGGGCCGCCAAGAGACCCAGTACTTC. J is TRBJ2-5 and V is TRBV12-3 or TRBV12-4; TRBD1 matches 10 bases. V was pared by 4 bases and J by 1 base, with 3 bases of the junction left unmatched. The CDR3 sequence is 15 residues long.

Here the CDR3 DNA reads TGCAGCGGAGGGATACCTGAAGCTTTCTTT. Its protein product is CSGGIPEAFF. This chain joins TRBV29-1 and TRBJ1-1; no definite D call. Trimming left V 7 bases short and J 6 bases short, with 9 bases between. CDR1 is SQVTM, CDR2 ANQGSEA, per germline. CDR3 length equals 10 residues.

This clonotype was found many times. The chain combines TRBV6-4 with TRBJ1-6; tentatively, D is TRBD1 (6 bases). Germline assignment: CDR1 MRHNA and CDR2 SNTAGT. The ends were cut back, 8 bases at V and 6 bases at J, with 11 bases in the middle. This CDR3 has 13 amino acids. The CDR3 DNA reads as TGTGCCAGCGGCCGGGACACTAATTCACCCCTCCACTTT. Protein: CASGRDTNSPLHF.

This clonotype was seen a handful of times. The CDR3 spells CASSLGGSDTQYF. DNA of the CDR3: TGTGCCAGCAGCTTAGGGGGGTCAGATACGCAGTATTTT. The chain combines TRBV7-3 with TRBJ2-3; D perhaps matches TRBD2 (6 bases). V lost 2 bases and J lost 4, with 7 bases in between. CDR1 is SGHTA and CDR2 is FQGTGA in the germline V gene. This CDR3 is built from 13 residues.

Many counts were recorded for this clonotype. CDR3 bases: TGTGCCAGTAAGGTGGCCAGCAATCAGCCCCAGCATTTT. This sequence encodes CASKVASNQPQHF. The V call is TRBV19, the J call TRBJ1-5, with unresolved D. CDR1 is LNHDA, CDR2 SQIVND, per germline (reference sequence). This CDR3 is 13 amino acids long. V lost 7 bases and J 1 base, leaving 8 bases between the germline ends.

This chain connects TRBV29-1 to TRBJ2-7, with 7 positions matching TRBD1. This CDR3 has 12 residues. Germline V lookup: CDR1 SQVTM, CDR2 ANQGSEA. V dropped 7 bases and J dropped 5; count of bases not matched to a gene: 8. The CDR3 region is CSARPQGDEQYF. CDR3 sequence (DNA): TGCAGCGCACGGCCCCAGGGGGACGAGCAGTACTTC.

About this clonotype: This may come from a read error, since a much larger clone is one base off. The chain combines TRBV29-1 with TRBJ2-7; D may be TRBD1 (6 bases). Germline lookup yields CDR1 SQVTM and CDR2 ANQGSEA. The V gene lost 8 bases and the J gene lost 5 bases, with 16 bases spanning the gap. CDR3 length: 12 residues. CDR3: CSMGAGVDEQYF. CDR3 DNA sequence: TGCAGCATGGGGGCCGGAGTAGACGAGCAGTACTTC.

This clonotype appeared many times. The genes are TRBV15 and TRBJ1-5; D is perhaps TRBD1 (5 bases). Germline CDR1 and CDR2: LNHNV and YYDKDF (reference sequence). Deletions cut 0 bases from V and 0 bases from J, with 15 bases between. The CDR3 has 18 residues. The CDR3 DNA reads TGTGCCACCAGCAGAGATGGAGGAGGGACGTATAGCAATCAGCCCCAGCATTTT. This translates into CATSRDGGGTYSNQPQHF.

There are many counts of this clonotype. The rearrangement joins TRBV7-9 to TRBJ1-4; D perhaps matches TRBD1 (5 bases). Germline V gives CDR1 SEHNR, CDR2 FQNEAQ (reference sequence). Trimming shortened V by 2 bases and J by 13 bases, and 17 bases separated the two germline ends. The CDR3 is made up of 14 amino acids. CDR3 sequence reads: CASSLLEGDSRLFF. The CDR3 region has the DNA TGTGCCAGCAGCTTATTGGAGGGAGACAGTCGACTGTTTTTT. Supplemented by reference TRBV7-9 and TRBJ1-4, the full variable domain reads DTGVSQNPRHKITKRGQNVTFRCDPISEHNRLYWYRQTLGQGPEFLTYFQNEAQLEKSRLLSDRFSAERPKGSFSTLEIQRTEQGDSAMYLCASSLLEGDSRLFFGSGTQLSVL.

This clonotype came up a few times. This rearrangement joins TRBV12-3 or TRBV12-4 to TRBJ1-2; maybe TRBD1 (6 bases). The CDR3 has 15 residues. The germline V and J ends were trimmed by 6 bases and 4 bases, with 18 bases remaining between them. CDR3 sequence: CASRARDNPGYGYTF. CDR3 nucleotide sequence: TGTGCCAGCAGGGCGCGGGACAACCCTGGCTATGGCTACACCTTC.

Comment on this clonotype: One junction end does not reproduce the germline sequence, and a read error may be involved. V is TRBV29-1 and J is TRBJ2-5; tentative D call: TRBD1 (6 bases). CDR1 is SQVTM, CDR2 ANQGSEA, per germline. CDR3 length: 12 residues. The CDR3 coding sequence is TGCAGCGGGTACAGGGACCCGGGGACCCAGCACTTC. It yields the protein CSGYRDPGTQHF.